This entry describes one TCR beta chain. Antigen: not known. This sample is drawn from a study of beta chain features in type 1 diabetes. Findings and limits, study-wide: Patients with type 1 diabetes showed fewer VDJ junction insertions and more deletions. Moderately but significantly shorter TCRB CDR3s were found in Type 1 diabetes patients in all four CD4+ subsets. Here, the possible influence of HLA type (on TCRB rearrangement) remained unresolved. In comparison with healthy donors, patients had naive, central memory and Treg TCRB repertoires that appeared more similar.

The investigators reverse transcribed all of the isolated RNA, so they sequenced expressed TCRB transcripts. About 3.6 million reads were obtained on average from naive, central memory and regulatory T cell samples. Profiled with immunoSEQ multiplex PCR; TCRdb holds only in-frame clones, not every one. The sample gives about 190,000 clones, 7.8% of which show up once; about 0.9% is in the top ten. This sequence was found in a woman aged 40-49 years with type 1 diabetes. The sequencing sample was made of central memory CD4+ T cells from blood.

This CDR3 reads CASSQAGGDGNEQFF. The CDR3 DNA follows: TGCGCCAGCAGCCAAGCCGGGGGGGATGGTAATGAGCAGTTCTTC. The chain is built from TRBV4-1 and TRBJ2-1; 8 positions match TRBD2. The CDR3 spans 15 residues. V lost 1 base, J lost 7 bases, and 6 bases stayed unmatched. In germline, CDR1 is MGHRA, CDR2 YSYEKL.